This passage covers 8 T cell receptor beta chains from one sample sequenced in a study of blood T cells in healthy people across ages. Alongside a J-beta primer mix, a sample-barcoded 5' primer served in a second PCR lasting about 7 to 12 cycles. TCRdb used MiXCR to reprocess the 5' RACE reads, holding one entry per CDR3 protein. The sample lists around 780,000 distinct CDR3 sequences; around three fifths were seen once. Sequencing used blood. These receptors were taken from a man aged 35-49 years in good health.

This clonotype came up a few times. CDR3 in amino acids: CSAGDNYGYTF. The CDR3 nucleotides read TGCAGCGCTGGGGATAACTATGGCTACACCTTC. J is TRBJ1-2 and V is TRBV29-1; D is unclear. V was clipped by 7 bases and J by 1 base, with 7 bases between them. The CDR3 has 11 amino acids. Germline CDR1 is SQVTM and CDR2 is ANQGSEA.

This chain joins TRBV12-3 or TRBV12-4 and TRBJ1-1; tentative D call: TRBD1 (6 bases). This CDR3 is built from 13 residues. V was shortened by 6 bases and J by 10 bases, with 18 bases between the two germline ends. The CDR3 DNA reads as TGTGCCAGCAGCTCTACAGGGAGGGCTGGAGCTTTCTTT. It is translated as CASSSTGRAGAFF.

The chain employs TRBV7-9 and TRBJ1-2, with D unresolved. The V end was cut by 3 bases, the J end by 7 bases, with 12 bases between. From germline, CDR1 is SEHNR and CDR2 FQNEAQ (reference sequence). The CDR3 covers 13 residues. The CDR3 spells CASSFEDAAGYTF. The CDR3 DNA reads TGTGCCAGCAGCTTTGAGGACGCTGCTGGCTACACCTTC.

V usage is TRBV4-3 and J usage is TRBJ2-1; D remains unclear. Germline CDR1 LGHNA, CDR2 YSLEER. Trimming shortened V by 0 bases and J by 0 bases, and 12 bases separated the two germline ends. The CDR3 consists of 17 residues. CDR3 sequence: CASSQDQSRNSYNEQFF. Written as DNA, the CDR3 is TGCGCCAGCAGCCAAGATCAGTCGCGGAACTCCTACAATGAGCAGTTCTTC.

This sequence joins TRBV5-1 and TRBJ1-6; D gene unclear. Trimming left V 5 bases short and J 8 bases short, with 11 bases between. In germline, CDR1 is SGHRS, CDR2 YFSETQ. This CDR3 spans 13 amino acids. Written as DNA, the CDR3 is TGCGCCAGCAGTCAAGTACCGGATTCACCCCTCCACTTT. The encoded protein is CASSQVPDSPLHF. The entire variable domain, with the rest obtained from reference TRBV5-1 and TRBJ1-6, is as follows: KAGVTQTPRYLIKTRGQQVTLSCSPISGHRSVSWYQQTPGQGLQFLFEYFSETQRNKGNFPGRFSGRQFSNSRSEMNVSTLELGDSALYLCASSQVPDSPLHFGNGTRLTVT.

CDR3 in DNA: TGTGCCAGCAGACCCTTCGGGGGACAGAGTCAGCCCCAGCATTTT. Its translation is CASRPFGGQSQPQHF. The chain combines TRBV27 with TRBJ1-5; 7 bases are a match to TRBD1. Per the germline V gene, CDR1 is MNHEY and CDR2 is SMNVEV (reference sequence). J lost 6 bases, V lost 6 bases, and 11 bases had no gene match. This CDR3 has 15 residues.

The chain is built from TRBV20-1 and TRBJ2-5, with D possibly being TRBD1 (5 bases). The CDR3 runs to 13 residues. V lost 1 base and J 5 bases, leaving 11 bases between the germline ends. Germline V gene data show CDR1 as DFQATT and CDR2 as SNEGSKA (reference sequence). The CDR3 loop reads CSARVQGRETQYF. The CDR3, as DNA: TGCAGTGCTAGAGTCCAGGGTCGGGAGACCCAGTACTTC.

The CDR3: CASSYGLSNEQYF. CDR3 coding DNA: TGTGCCAGCAGTTACGGATTGTCTAACGAGCAGTACTTC. The chain joins TRBV6-6 to TRBJ2-5, with D unresolved. The J call may be mistaken, given a closer DNA end match to TRBJ2-7. This CDR3 comprises 13 residues. Per germline, CDR1 MNHNY and CDR2 SVGAGI (reference sequence).